This TCR beta chain was recorded in a study of tumor-infiltrating lymphocytes in primary liver carcinoma. Across the study: Patients comprised men and women whose ages fell between 30 and 69 years. Maximum tumor diameters ranged from roughly 4.2 to 10 cm, stage T1-T3 N0M0. Study outcomes and limitations: In tumor-adjacent and tumor-blood pairs, overlap was lower than in tumor region pairs.

The CDR3 contains 13 residues. CDR1 is SGHAT, CDR2 FQDESV, per germline (reference sequence). For blood RNA, unsorted whole blood served as the source, and germline DNA was extracted too. Patients were chronically HBV-infected and treatment-naive. In the case of this clonotype: Its antigen is unidentified. At one end, the junction sequence differs from germline, possibly due to a read error.

A primer matching the constant region was used to make TCR beta cDNA from approximately 500 ng of total RNA. Slightly modified ARM-PCR served as the procedure for the TCR beta libraries. These libraries came from three rounds of nested multiplex PCR. Forward primers for TRBV1-TRBV30 and a C-beta reverse primer served the first two PCR rounds, at 10 cycles each. MiXCR, applied by TCRdb to the multiplex PCR reads, yields one record per CDR3 protein. Here the sample spans roughly 330,000 distinct CDR3 sequences, roughly 61% being singletons. The sample was peripheral blood. This TCR came from a man between 35 and 55 years old with primary liver carcinoma and hepatitis B virus infection. The rearrangement uses TRBV11-1 and TRBJ1-1; 7 bases agree with TRBD1. The CDR3 DNA follows: TGTGCCAGCAGCTTACAGGGGGTCACTGAAGCCTTCTTT. It yields the protein CASSLQGVTEAFF.